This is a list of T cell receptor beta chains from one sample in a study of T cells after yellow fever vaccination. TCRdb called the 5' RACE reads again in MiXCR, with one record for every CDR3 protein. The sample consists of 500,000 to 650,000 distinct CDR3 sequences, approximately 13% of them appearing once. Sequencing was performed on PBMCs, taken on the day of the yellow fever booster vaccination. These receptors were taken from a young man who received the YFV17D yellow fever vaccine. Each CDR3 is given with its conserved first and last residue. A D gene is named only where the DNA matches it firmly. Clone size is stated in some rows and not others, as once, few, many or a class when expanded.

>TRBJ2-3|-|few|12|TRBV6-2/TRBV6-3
TGTGCCAGCAGTTACCGCACAGATACGCAGTATTTT
CASSYRTDTQYF
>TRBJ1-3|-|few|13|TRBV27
TGTGCCAGCATCTTAAGTCCCGGAAACACCATATATTTT
CASILSPGNTIYF
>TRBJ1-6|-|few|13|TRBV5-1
TGCGCCAGCAGCTCGGAGGGGGATTCACCCCTCCACTTT
CASSSEGDSPLHF
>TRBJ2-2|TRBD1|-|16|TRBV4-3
TGCGCCAGCAGCCGGAATGGACAGGGGTCAGGCGGGGAGCTGTTTTTT
CASSRNGQGSGGELFF
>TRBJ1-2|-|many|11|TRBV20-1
TGCAGTGCTACAGAGAACTATGGCTACACCTTC
CSATENYGYTF
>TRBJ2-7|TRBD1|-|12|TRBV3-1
TGTGCCAGCAGCCGACAGGGAAGCGAGCAGTACTTC
CASSRQGSEQYF
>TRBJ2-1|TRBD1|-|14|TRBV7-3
TGTGCCAGCAGCTCGAGGGACAGGGGTGGTGAGCAGTTCTTC
CASSSRDRGGEQFF
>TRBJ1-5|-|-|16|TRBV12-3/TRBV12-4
TGTGCCAGCGGGGGGGATGGGAGCCATAAAAATCAGCCCCAGCATTTT
CASGGDGSHKNQPQHF
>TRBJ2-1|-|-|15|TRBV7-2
TGTGCCAGCCGCGAGGGACTGACGATACGCAATGAGCAGTTCTTC
CASREGLTIRNEQFF
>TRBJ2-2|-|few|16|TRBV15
TGTGCCACCAGCAGAGAACCACCCCCGAACACCGGGGAGCTGTTTTTT
CATSREPPPNTGELFF
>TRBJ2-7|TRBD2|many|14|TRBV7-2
TGTGCCAGCAGCTGGACTAGCGGGAGATACGAGCAGTACTTC
CASSWTSGRYEQYF
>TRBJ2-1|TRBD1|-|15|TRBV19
TGTGCCAGTAGTATAGTCGAGACAGGGCACAATGAGCAGTTCTTC
CASSIVETGHNEQFF
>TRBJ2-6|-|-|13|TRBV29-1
TGCAGCGTTGTAGGGGCGGAGGCCAACGTCCTGACTTTC
CSVVGAEANVLTF
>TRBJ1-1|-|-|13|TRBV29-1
TGCAGCGTCTCGAAACAGGGGAACACTGAAGCTTTCTTT
CSVSKQGNTEAFF
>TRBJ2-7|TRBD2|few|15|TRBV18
TGTGCCAGCTCCACTAGGCGGGAGCAGGTCTACGAGCAGTACTTC
CASSTRREQVYEQYF
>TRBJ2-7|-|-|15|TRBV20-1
TGCAGTGCTAGAGACATCACCGGGACGACTTACGAGCAGTACTTC
CSARDITGTTYEQYF
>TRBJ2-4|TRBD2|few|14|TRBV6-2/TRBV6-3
TGTGCCAGCAGTACCAGGACTAGACTCAACATTCAGTACTTC
CASSTRTRLNIQYF
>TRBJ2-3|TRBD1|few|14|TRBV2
TGTGCCAGCATTAAAGGACAGGGGGCAGATACGCAGTATTTT
CASIKGQGADTQYF
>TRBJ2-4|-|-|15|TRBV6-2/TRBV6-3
TGTGCCAGCAGCCGACCCGGGGCAGCCAAAAACATTCAGTACTTC
CASSRPGAAKNIQYF
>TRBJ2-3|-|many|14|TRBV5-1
TGCGCCAGCAGCTCGACGGGGCGCACAGATACGCAGTATTTT
CASSSTGRTDTQYF
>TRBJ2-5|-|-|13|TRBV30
TGTGCCTGGACCGAAGGTAGCGCGGAGACCCAGTACTTC
CAWTEGSAETQYF
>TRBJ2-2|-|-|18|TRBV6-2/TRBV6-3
TGTGCCAGCAGTTCAAGACCCCCGCACGGAAGGAACACCGGGGAGCTGTTTTTT
CASSSRPPHGRNTGELFF
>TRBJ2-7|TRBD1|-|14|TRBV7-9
TGTGCCAGCAGCTTAGGGACAGGGGGCCGCGAGCAGTACTTC
CASSLGTGGREQYF
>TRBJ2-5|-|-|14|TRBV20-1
TGCAGTGCTAGAGACTGGGGGAGTCAAGAGACCCAGTACTTC
CSARDWGSQETQYF
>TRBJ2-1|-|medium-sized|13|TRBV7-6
TGTGCCAGCAGCCGTAGTTCGAGGGATGAGCAGTTCTTC
CASSRSSRDEQFF
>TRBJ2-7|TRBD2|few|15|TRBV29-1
TGCAGCGCCCGAGGGGGTAGCGGGACCACCTACGAGCAGTACTTC
CSARGGSGTTYEQYF
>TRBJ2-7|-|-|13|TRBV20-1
TGCGGTGTAAATGTCGGATCGGTCTACGAGCAGTACTTC
CGVNVGSVYEQYF
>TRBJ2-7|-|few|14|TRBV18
TGTGCCAGCTCATCCGGGACACTATCCTACGAGCAGTACTTC
CASSSGTLSYEQYF
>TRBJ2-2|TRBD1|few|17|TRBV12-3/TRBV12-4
TGTGCCAGCAGTTTGTGGACAGGGGGTAGCAACACCGGGGAGCTGTTTTTT
CASSLWTGGSNTGELFF
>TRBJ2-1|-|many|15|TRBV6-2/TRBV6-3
TGTGCCAGCAGTTACCGAGTTGGGGGGCAGAATGAGCAGTTCTTC
CASSYRVGGQNEQFF
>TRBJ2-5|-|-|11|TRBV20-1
TGCAGTGCTAAGGCGGGAGAGACCCAGTACTTC
CSAKAGETQYF
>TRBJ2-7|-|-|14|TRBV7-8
TGTGCCAGCAGCGGGGGGGGGACAAACTACGAGCAGTACTTC
CASSGGGTNYEQYF
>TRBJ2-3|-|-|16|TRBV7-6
TGTGCCAGCAGCTTAGCGTTCGGACTTGGGACAGATACGCAGTATTTT
CASSLAFGLGTDTQYF
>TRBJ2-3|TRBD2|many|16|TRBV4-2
TGTGCCAGCAGCCAAGATGCGGGAGTAGAGGGAAATACGCAGTATTTT
CASSQDAGVEGNTQYF
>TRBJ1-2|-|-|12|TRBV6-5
TGTGCCAGCAGGCGTCTGGGCTATGGCTACACCTTC
CASRRLGYGYTF